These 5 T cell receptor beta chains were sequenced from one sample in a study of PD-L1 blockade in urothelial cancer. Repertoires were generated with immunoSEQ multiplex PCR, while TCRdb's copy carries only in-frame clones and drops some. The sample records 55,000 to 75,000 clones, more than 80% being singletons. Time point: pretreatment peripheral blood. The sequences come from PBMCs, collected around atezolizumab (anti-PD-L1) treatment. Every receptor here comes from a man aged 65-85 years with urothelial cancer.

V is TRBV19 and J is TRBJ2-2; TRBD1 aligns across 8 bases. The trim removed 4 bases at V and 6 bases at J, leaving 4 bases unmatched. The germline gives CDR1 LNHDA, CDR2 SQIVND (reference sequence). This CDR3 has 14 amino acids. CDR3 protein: CASSTDRGAGELFF. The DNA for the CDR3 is TGTGCCAGTAGTACAGACAGGGGTGCCGGGGAGCTGTTTTTT.

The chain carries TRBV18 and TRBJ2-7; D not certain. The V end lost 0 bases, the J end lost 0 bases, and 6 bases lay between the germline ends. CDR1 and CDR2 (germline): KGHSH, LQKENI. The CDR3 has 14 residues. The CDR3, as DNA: TGTGCCAGCTCACCACCCGACAACTCCTACGAGCAGTACTTC. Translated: CASSPPDNSYEQYF.

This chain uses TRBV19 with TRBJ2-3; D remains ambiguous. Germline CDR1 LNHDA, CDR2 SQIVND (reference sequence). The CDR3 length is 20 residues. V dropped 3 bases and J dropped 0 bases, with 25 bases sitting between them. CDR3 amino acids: CASSIYFLGRLQPSTDTQYF. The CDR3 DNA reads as TGTGCCAGTAGTATTTACTTTCTCGGTCGACTCCAACCTAGCACAGATACGCAGTATTTT.

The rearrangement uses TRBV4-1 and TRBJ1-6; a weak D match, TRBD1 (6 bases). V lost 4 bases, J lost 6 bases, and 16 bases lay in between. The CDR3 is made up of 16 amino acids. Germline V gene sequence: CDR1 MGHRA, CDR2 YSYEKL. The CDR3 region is CASSPQPGTPNSPLHF. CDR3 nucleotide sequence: TGCGCCAGCAGCCCACAACCCGGGACACCTAATTCACCCCTCCACTTT.

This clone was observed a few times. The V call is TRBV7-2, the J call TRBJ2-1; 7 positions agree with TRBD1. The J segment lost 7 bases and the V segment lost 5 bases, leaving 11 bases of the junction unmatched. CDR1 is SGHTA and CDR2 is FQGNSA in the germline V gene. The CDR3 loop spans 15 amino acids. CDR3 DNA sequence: TGTGCCAGCAGCAAAGAGGGGGCGCGGTTAAATGAGCAGTTCTTC. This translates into CASSKEGARLNEQFF.